Described below is a single T cell receptor beta chain sequence and its context. No antigen is known for it. The record has no base qualities; no much larger clone is one base away. This sample is part of a study of Ad26.COV2.S vaccination and SARS-CoV-2 variants (dated by TCRdb to 2020 to 2023). Context from the whole study: Vaccine-arm donors came from COV1001, a multicentre, randomized, double-blind, placebo-controlled phase I-IIa trial of Ad26.COV2.S in healthy adults. Ad26.COV2.S was administered intramuscularly at 5 x 10^10 or 1 x 10^11 viral particles, either as a single shot or as two shots given 56 days apart. The specificity and breadth of SARS-CoV-2-reactive T cell receptors after Ad26.COV2.S vaccination were assessed by TCRbeta repertoire sequencing. The TCR-sequenced set comprised about 30 samples: 19 Ad26.COV2.S vaccine recipients, 5 placebo recipients and 8 SARS-CoV-2 convalescent individuals. Participants in the trial were split at random into five groups of five each, receiving low-dose or high-dose Ad26.COV2.S once or twice, or else placebo on both occasions. Investigators remained blinded to trial group allocation during experiments and outcome assessment. Study-level results and caveats: According to the authors, total T cell responses may have been underestimated by the TCR breadth and depth analyses. The study was not powered to compare responses between vaccine doses or regimens. Vaccine and placebo recipients had comparable non-spike TCR breadth, which fits with the vaccine containing only spike. Compared with placebo recipients, Ad26.COV2.S recipients showed higher spike-specific TCR breadth (P = 0.0014). After vaccination, spike-specific CD8+ and CD4+ T cell responses were reported to show substantial breadth.

TCRbeta CDR3 regions were sequenced with the immunoSEQ Assay. After extraction, genomic DNA underwent amplification by bias-controlled multiplex PCR, followed by high-throughput sequencing. The study's processing was this. To quantify the absolute abundance of each unique TCRbeta CDR3 region, sequences were collapsed and filtered. T cell fraction was estimated by normalizing TCRbeta template counts to usable DNA, with usable DNA measured through amplification of reference genes found in all nucleated cells. Repertoire TCRs were annotated as SARS-CoV-2-specific by exact matching of V gene, CDR3 amino acid sequence and J gene to a known reactive TCR set. The reference SARS-CoV-2 TCR set was obtained from MIRA and was filtered for enrichment in COVID-19-positive ImmuneCODE repertoires, whereby public or cross-reactive TCRs were removed. Using the MIRA antigens, annotated TCRs were further analysed by specific ORF or by position within an ORF. Depth was the summed frequency of annotated unique rearrangements, while breadth was defined as annotated unique rearrangements over total unique productive rearrangements. Two-sided Wilcoxon rank-sum tests were used to compare TCR breadth between groups. This is the immuneACCESS table as TCRdb keeps it, with only in-frame sequences that have V and J called. A part of the clones is gone; compared with another copy, unresolved V genes explain less than half, and the rest is unexplained. Clone size and V and J calls were adopted from that table, with D and trimming inferred from the DNA. The sample records 350,000 to 450,000 clones, approximately 90% of which are singletons. The ten top clones hold about 1.7% of the sample.

Including cysteine and phenylalanine, the CDR3 has 16 amino acids. Only CDR3 DNA is held: 48 bases, read in frame from base 1. CDR1 and CDR2 are drawn from the germline V gene (reference sequence): MNHNY, SVGAGI. V is shortened by 8 bases, J by 4 bases, and the region joining them spans 21 bases. The treatment or condition label on this specimen signifies: about 20 received Ad26.COV2.S at low or high dose, single or two shots; 5 received placebo; per-sample allocation not given. Repertoires of vaccine and placebo recipients were sequenced from samples collected on day 63 after the first injection. In Cohort 1b, 25 to 30 adults aged 18-55 years were enrolled at a single site in Boston, USA, between 29 July and 7 August 2020. Ad26.COV2.S was a replication-incompetent adenovirus type 26 vector that expressed a prefusion-stabilized SARS-CoV-2 spike protein derived from the original Wuhan strain.

The V and J genes are TRBV6-6 and TRBJ1-5, with the D gene not confidently named. The TCR was taken from a person between 18 and 65 years old who received the Ad26.COV2.S COVID-19 vaccine or a placebo. The source material was peripheral blood, sampled in a trial of Ad26.COV2.S vaccine versus placebo. The CDR3 protein: CASCVVQTKRNQPQHF. The bases read TGTGCCAGCTGCGTAGTACAGACCAAGAGGAATCAGCCCCAGCATTTT.